These 29 T cell receptor beta chains were all obtained from the same sample, sequenced in a study of blood T cell repertoires in COVID-19. Some clones are missing from TCRdb's copy, which holds only in-frame ones; the method was immunoSEQ multiplex PCR. Among about 73,000 clones listed, approximately 80% were seen once. The sequencing input was peripheral blood. The source of these receptors is an elderly man with active or convalescent COVID-19.

The chain combines TRBV11-3 with TRBJ1-2; D gene ambiguous. Germline values: CDR1 SGHNT, CDR2 YENEEA. The V end lost 2 bases, the J end lost 6 bases, and 7 bases lay between the germline ends. CDR3 length: 12 residues. For the CDR3, the DNA is TGTGCCAGCAGCTTATCCGGGGATGGCTACACCTTC. Residues: CASSLSGDGYTF.

This clone was seen more than once but under ten times. The chain recombines TRBV10-3 with TRBJ2-7; D is ambiguous. With 1 base removed from V and 0 bases from J, the gap between germline ends came to 10 bases. The CDR3 covers 15 residues. CDR1 and CDR2 from the germline V gene are ENHRY and SYGVKD. DNA of the CDR3: TGTGCCATCAGTGAGTATCGCGGCCCCTCCTACGAGCAGTACTTC. It codes for CAISEYRGPSYEQYF.

The J gene is TRBJ1-6, the V gene TRBV11-2, with 9 bases aligning to TRBD1. The CDR3 has 15 amino acids. The J segment lost 6 bases and the V segment lost 5 bases, leaving 5 bases of the junction unmatched. In germline, CDR1 is SGHAT, CDR2 FQNNGV. The CDR3 sequence is CASSPRTGVNSPLHF. CDR3 coding DNA: TGTGCCAGCAGCCCCAGGACAGGGGTTAATTCACCCCTCCACTTT.

The chain joins TRBV2 to TRBJ2-7; 11 positions match TRBD2. With V trimmed by 4 bases and J by 3 bases, 2 bases remained unmatched. Germline CDR1 SNHLY, CDR2 FYNNEI. The CDR3 sequence is 14 residues long. Written as DNA, the CDR3 is TGTGCCAGCAGTGGACTAGCGGGGCTCTACGAGCAGTACTTC. Protein product: CASSGLAGLYEQYF.

This chain links TRBV7-6 with TRBJ2-7, with 13 bases matching TRBD2. This CDR3 spans 17 amino acids. V dropped 5 bases and J dropped 6; count of bases not matched to a gene: 13. Looked up from germline, CDR1 is SGHVS and CDR2 is FNYEAQ. The CDR3, as DNA: TGTGCCAGCAGCCCTTCTCCGACTAGCGGGAGGAGAGGCGAGCAGTACTTC. Its translation is CASSPSPTSGRRGEQYF.

V and J are TRBV6-2 or TRBV6-3 and TRBJ2-1; TRBD2 matches 9 bases. V lost 0 bases, J lost 4 bases, and 4 bases stayed unmatched. This CDR3 contains 16 residues. Germline CDR1 MNHEY, CDR2 SVGEGT. The CDR3 spells CASSYSRGGLYNEQFF. The CDR3, as DNA: TGTGCCAGCAGTTACTCGCGGGGGGGACTTTACAATGAGCAGTTCTTC.

The chain recombines TRBV21-1 with TRBJ1-5. TRBV21-1 is described as a pseudogene. This CDR3 spans 16 amino acids. CDR3 coding DNA: TGTGCCAGCAGCGCCCCTCACGAGGTAAGCAATCAGCCCCAGCATTTT. It translates to CASSAPHEVSNQPQHF.

V is TRBV9 and J is TRBJ1-6, with TRBD1 identical over 8 bases. Trimming removed 0 bases from V and 9 bases from J; junction bases left unmatched: 8. Per germline, CDR1 SGDLS and CDR2 YYNGEE. This CDR3 is built from 16 residues. CDR3 region: CASSVGPGGAGSPLHF. Here the CDR3 DNA reads TGTGCCAGCAGCGTAGGGCCAGGGGGCGCAGGTTCACCCCTCCACTTT.

The chain couples TRBV30 to TRBJ2-2; 11 positions agree with TRBD2. Losses at the gene ends were 4 bases for V and 0 bases for J; bases not matched to a gene: 1. Germline V gives CDR1 GTSNPN, CDR2 SVGIG (reference sequence). The CDR3 is 15 residues long. The CDR3 protein is CAWNSGGANTGELFF. In nucleotides, the CDR3 is TGTGCCTGGAATAGCGGGGGGGCGAACACCGGGGAGCTGTTTTTT.

This chain links TRBV19 with TRBJ2-3; possible D gene TRBD2, 5 bases. Germline V gene lookup returns CDR1 LNHDA and CDR2 SQIVND (reference sequence). This CDR3 contains 15 residues. V dropped 5 bases and J dropped 3 bases, with 15 bases sitting between them. The CDR3 DNA is TGTGCCAGTAGTCGTCGGGATCTCGGGACAGATACGCAGTATTTT. Amino acids: CASSRRDLGTDTQYF.

The chain has TRBV6-9 and TRBJ2-1, with TRBD2 identical over 15 bases. Germline V CDR1 and CDR2: MNHGY, SVAAGI. There are 19 residues in the CDR3. Trimming took 0 bases from V and 7 from J; bases not matched to a gene: 10. The CDR3 sequence: CASSYSKGLAGGAGNEQFF. Written as DNA, the CDR3 is TGTGCCAGCAGTTATTCTAAGGGACTAGCGGGAGGTGCCGGTAATGAGCAGTTCTTC.

This clone has more than one count but fewer than ten. This chain links TRBV20-1 with TRBJ1-4, with TRBD1 as a possible D gene (5 bases). This CDR3 region has 11 residues. Germline V gene lookup returns CDR1 DFQATT and CDR2 SNEGSKA (reference sequence). V gave up 6 bases and J gave up 7 bases, with 9 bases separating them. The CDR3: CSAGPGEKLFF. DNA for the CDR3: TGCAGTGCGGGGCCGGGTGAAAAACTGTTTTTT.

This sequence joins TRBV5-1 and TRBJ1-1; D possibly corresponds to TRBD1 (6 bases). From germline, CDR1 is SGHRS and CDR2 YFSETQ. The CDR3 runs 16 residues. V gave up 0 bases and J gave up 3 bases, with 15 bases separating them. CDR3: CASSLVGAQGYTEAFF. For the CDR3, the DNA is TGCGCCAGCAGCTTGGTGGGGGCGCAAGGGTACACTGAAGCTTTCTTT.

The rearrangement joins TRBV19 to TRBJ2-6; D not resolved. CDR1 LNHDA and CDR2 SQIVND come from the germline V gene (reference sequence). The CDR3 sequence is 16 residues long. V lost 5 bases and J lost 0, with 11 bases in between. The CDR3 region has the DNA TGTGCCAGTAGTCTGTCTGCTAACTCTGGGGCCAACGTCCTGACTTTC. Amino acids: CASSLSANSGANVLTF.

J is TRBJ2-1 and V is TRBV28; D ambiguous. Looked up from germline, CDR1 is MDHEN and CDR2 is SYDVKM. CDR3 length: 14 residues. The germline V and J ends were trimmed by 2 bases and 6 bases, with 11 bases remaining between them. DNA for the CDR3: TGTGCCAGCAGTTTAAGTGGGCCGTTCAATGAGCAGTTCTTC. Translating it yields CASSLSGPFNEQFF.

CDR3 in DNA: TGTGCCAGCAGTCGCGGCTCTTACTACGAGCAGTACTTC. Amino acid sequence: CASSRGSYYEQYF. The chain couples TRBV27 to TRBJ2-7; D call uncertain. This CDR3 is built from 13 residues. CDR1 and CDR2 from the germline V gene are MNHEY and SMNVEV (reference sequence). V dropped 5 bases and J dropped 3 bases, with 11 bases sitting between them.

This chain links TRBV5-1 with TRBJ2-5; 10 bases are shared with TRBD2. This CDR3 comprises 16 residues. V lost 0 bases, J lost 5 bases, and 7 bases stayed unmatched. Looked up from germline, CDR1 is SGHRS and CDR2 is YFSETQ. The CDR3 coding sequence is TGCGCCAGCAGCTTGGAGCCTAGCGGGGGTTGGGAGACCCAGTACTTC. Translating gives CASSLEPSGGWETQYF.

The chain links TRBV7-2 to TRBJ2-5; D is ambiguous. The CDR3 runs 13 residues. V lost 5 bases, J lost 5 bases, and 12 bases lay in between. Germline V CDR1 and CDR2: SGHTA, FQGNSA. The CDR3 DNA reads as TGTGCCAGCAGCCCCACTTTCGGTGAGACCCAGTACTTC. This sequence encodes CASSPTFGETQYF.

The V and J genes are TRBV19 and TRBJ2-2, with D perhaps matching TRBD2 (7 bases). The CDR3 has 16 residues. The ends were cut back, 7 bases at V and 6 bases at J, with 21 bases in the middle. Germline V gene lookup returns CDR1 LNHDA and CDR2 SQIVND (reference sequence). The DNA of the CDR3 is TGTGCCAGTACTGATGGTGGGAGGGGGAGCGCCGGGGAGCTGTTTTTT. It encodes CASTDGGRGSAGELFF.

V usage is TRBV11-3 and J usage is TRBJ1-2; D may be TRBD1 (6 bases). This CDR3 has 13 amino acids. From germline, CDR1 is SGHNT and CDR2 YENEEA. Trimming shortened V by 2 bases and J by 7 bases, and 11 bases separated the two germline ends. This CDR3 is CASSLSAGAGYTF. The CDR3 DNA is TGTGCCAGCAGCTTATCGGCAGGGGCTGGCTACACCTTC.

The chain recombines TRBV7-9 with TRBJ1-4, with 10 bases lining up with TRBD1. The germline V gene has CDR1 SEHNR and CDR2 FQNEAQ (reference sequence). Trimming cost V 3 bases and J 7 bases; bases outside gene matches: 8. The CDR3 is 16 amino acids. This CDR3 reads CASSFQDRGQFEKLFF. The CDR3 DNA is TGTGCCAGCAGCTTCCAAGACAGGGGGCAATTTGAAAAACTGTTTTTT.

The chain is built from TRBV5-1 and TRBJ2-1, with TRBD2 matching 9 bases. The CDR3 consists of 15 residues. CDR1 is SGHRS, CDR2 YFSETQ, per germline. The ends lost 4 bases at V and 7 bases at J; junction bases unmatched: 9. CDR3: CASSQTSGLINEQFF. CDR3 nucleotides: TGCGCCAGCAGCCAGACTAGCGGACTCATAAATGAGCAGTTCTTC.

The chain combines TRBV11-3 with TRBJ2-5; maybe TRBD1 (6 bases). V lost 3 bases, J lost 5 bases, and 16 bases lay in between. Looked up from germline, CDR1 is SGHNT and CDR2 is YENEEA. CDR3 length equals 15 residues. CDR3 sequence: CASSFQQGQGETQYF. The DNA for the CDR3 is TGTGCCAGCAGCTTCCAACAGGGCCAGGGGGAGACCCAGTACTTC.

The chain couples TRBV10-2 to TRBJ2-1, with 9 bases identical to TRBD2. The CDR3 totals 15 residues. Per the germline V gene, CDR1 is WSHSY and CDR2 is SAAADI. V was clipped by 2 bases and J by 4 bases; unmatched bases: 3. Written as DNA, the CDR3 is TGCGCCAGCAGTGAGGATAGCGGGAGTTACAATGAGCAGTTCTTC. This gives the protein CASSEDSGSYNEQFF.

This sequence joins TRBV7-9 and TRBJ1-2; 8 bases line up with TRBD1. The V gene end was trimmed by 5 bases and the J gene end by 6 bases; junction bases not matched to a gene: 8. The CDR3 runs to 14 residues. Germline V CDR1 and CDR2: SEHNR, FQNEAQ (reference sequence). The CDR3 region is CASSRGQGGNGYTF. The CDR3 DNA reads as TGTGCCAGCAGCCGCGGACAGGGAGGCAATGGCTACACCTTC.

The chain has TRBV7-9 and TRBJ1-3; 10 bases agree with TRBD1. The CDR3 covers 14 residues. Trimming cost V 7 bases and J 7 bases; bases outside gene matches: 7. Germline loops: CDR1 SEHNR, CDR2 FQNEAQ (reference sequence). As DNA, the CDR3 is TGTGCCAGCAACACCGGACAGGGGGTTAACACCATATATTTT. Translating it yields CASNTGQGVNTIYF.

This clone has more than one count but fewer than ten. The chain couples TRBV2 to TRBJ1-2; TRBD1 agrees at 10 bases. Germline CDR1 reads SNHLY; CDR2 reads FYNNEI. Germline trimming cut 5 bases from V and 7 bases from J; bases unmatched to any gene: 7. This CDR3 contains 14 residues. CDR3 amino acids: CASSPTTGGGGYTF. In nucleotides, the CDR3 is TGTGCCAGCAGTCCGACGACAGGGGGCGGTGGCTACACCTTC.

The chain combines TRBV10-3 with TRBJ1-3; weak D call: TRBD1 (6 bases). Germline V gene data show CDR1 as ENHRY and CDR2 as SYGVKD. Trimming took 6 bases from V and 6 from J, leaving 12 bases between them. The CDR3 runs to 13 residues. The CDR3 DNA is TGTGCCATCAGCGCAGGGGAGATAAACACCATATATTTT. Protein sequence: CAISAGEINTIYF.

This chain connects TRBV29-1 to TRBJ1-2; the match to TRBD1 covers 8 bases. Per germline, CDR1 SQVTM and CDR2 ANQGSEA. V shed 6 bases, J shed 3 bases, and the junction held 6 bases outside the gene matches. CDR3 length: 13 residues. This chain's CDR3 is CSVGDRGDYGYTF. The CDR3, as DNA: TGCAGCGTGGGAGACAGGGGCGACTATGGCTACACCTTC.